What follows are 11 T cell receptor beta chains derived from one specimen sequenced in a study of blood T cell repertoires in COVID-19. Data came from immunoSEQ multiplex PCR; TCRdb stores just in-frame clones and leaves some out. The table has 85,000 to 120,000 clones, roughly 92% seen once. Sequencing was carried out using peripheral blood. These receptors came from a woman between 50 and 59 years old with COVID-19, enrolled during active disease.

The rearrangement joins TRBV2 to TRBJ1-4; unclear D gene. V lost 8 bases and J lost 3, with 10 bases in between. CDR1 is SNHLY and CDR2 is FYNNEI in the germline V gene. The CDR3 spans 13 residues. In DNA, the CDR3 is TGTGCCAGCCGGAGTAAACCTAATGAAAAACTGTTTTTT. This encodes CASRSKPNEKLFF.

The chain joins TRBV5-1 to TRBJ1-2, with D perhaps matching TRBD1 (6 bases). The V end was cut by 4 bases, the J end by 7 bases, with 14 bases between. CDR3 size: 13 residues. CDR1 and CDR2 from the germline V gene are SGHRS and YFSETQ. CDR3 sequence (DNA): TGCGCCAGCAGCCCTTACAGGGTTGGTGGCTACACCTTC. Translating it yields CASSPYRVGGYTF. Drawing the rest from reference TRBV5-1 and TRBJ1-2, the complete variable domain is KAGVTQTPRYLIKTRGQQVTLSCSPISGHRSVSWYQQTPGQGLQFLFEYFSETQRNKGNFPGRFSGRQFSNSRSEMNVSTLELGDSALYLCASSPYRVGGYTFGSGTRLTVV.

The chain carries TRBV19 and TRBJ2-2; weak D call: TRBD2 (5 bases). CDR3 length: 14 residues. V shed 10 bases and J shed 0 bases, with 12 bases lying between them. CDR1 and CDR2 (germline): LNHDA, SQIVND (reference sequence). The CDR3 sequence is CATPSGPNTGELFF. DNA of the CDR3: TGTGCCACCCCGAGCGGCCCGAACACCGGGGAGCTGTTTTTT.

The rearrangement links TRBV7-8 to TRBJ2-2; 7 bases are shared with TRBD2. V shed 5 bases, J shed 3 bases, and the junction held 12 bases outside the gene matches. The CDR3 runs 17 residues. In germline, CDR1 is SGHVS, CDR2 FQNEAQ. The CDR3 DNA follows: TGTGCCAGCAGCCCGAACGGGGGTGCGGGAGACACCGGGGAGCTGTTTTTT. Its translation: CASSPNGGAGDTGELFF.

The rearrangement uses TRBV18 and TRBJ2-7; 9 bases are a match to TRBD2. Germline CDR1 is KGHSH and CDR2 is LQKENI. This CDR3 comprises 16 residues. V shed 2 bases, J shed 2 bases, and the junction held 7 bases outside the gene matches. CDR3 loop: CASSPGRTSVPYEQYV. DNA of the CDR3: TGTGCCAGCTCACCAGGGAGGACTAGCGTACCCTACGAGCAGTACGTC.

The table lists this clone with a count of one. Written as DNA, the CDR3 is TGTGCCAGCAGTCTGCCTGGGACATCCCTCCATGGCTACACCTTC. Amino acids: CASSLPGTSLHGYTF. V usage is TRBV28 and J usage is TRBJ1-2; the D gene is possibly TRBD1 (6 bases). Trimming removed 5 bases at V and 6 bases at J, with 19 bases between. CDR1 is MDHEN and CDR2 is SYDVKM in the germline V gene. CDR3 length: 15 amino acids.

The gene calls are TRBV3-1 (or the pseudogene TRBV3-2) and TRBJ1-6; the match to TRBD1 covers 8 bases. The ends lost 4 bases at V and 11 bases at J; junction bases unmatched: 7. The CDR3 runs to 14 residues. The germline CDR1 and CDR2 sequences are LGHDT and YNNKEL (reference sequence). The chain's CDR3 is CASSLGQVLAPLHF. The CDR3 DNA is TGTGCCAGCAGCCTGGGACAGGTGTTAGCACCCCTCCACTTT.

The chain couples TRBV6-2 or TRBV6-3 to TRBJ2-7; 7 positions agree with TRBD1. V dropped 2 bases and J dropped 4; count of bases not matched to a gene: 8. The CDR3 is made up of 15 amino acids. Germline loops: CDR1 MNHEY, CDR2 SVGEGT. DNA for the CDR3: TGTGCCAGCAGTTACGGAAGGACAGGCCCGTACGAGCAGTACGTC. Its translation is CASSYGRTGPYEQYV.

The J gene is TRBJ2-7, the V gene TRBV30, with 10 positions matching TRBD2. The germline CDR1 and CDR2 sequences are GTSNPN and SVGIG (reference sequence). This CDR3 has 14 residues. Losses at the gene ends were 2 bases for V and 2 bases for J; bases not matched to a gene: 3. CDR3 protein: CAWSRSGGAYEQYF. For the CDR3, the DNA is TGTGCCTGGAGTAGAAGCGGGGGGGCCTACGAGCAGTACTTC. Full variable domain (remainder filled in from reference TRBV30 and TRBJ2-7): SQTIHQWPATLVQPVGSPLSLECTVEGTSNPNLYWYRQAAGRGLQLLFYSVGIGQISSEVPQNLSASRPQDRQFILSSKKLLLSDSGFYLCAWSRSGGAYEQYFGPGTRLTVT.

The chain combines TRBV6-5 with TRBJ2-7; 9 nucleotides line up with TRBD1. Germline V gene data show CDR1 as MNHEY and CDR2 as SVGAGI. This CDR3 is 15 amino acids long. The J segment lost 2 bases and the V segment lost 6 bases, leaving 8 bases of the junction unmatched. The CDR3: CASSPGTGFPYEQYF. The CDR3 DNA sequence: TGTGCCAGCAGCCCAGGGACAGGGTTCCCCTACGAGCAGTACTTC.

This clone was counted once. The V and J genes are TRBV7-9 and TRBJ2-2; TRBD2 is a possible D gene (6 bases). CDR1 and CDR2 (germline): SEHNR, FQNEAQ (reference sequence). V was shortened by 5 bases and J by 7 bases, with 8 bases between the two germline ends. The CDR3 runs 12 residues. In DNA, the CDR3 is TGTGCCAGCAGCCAGCGGGTCGGGGAGCTGTTTTTT. It encodes CASSQRVGELFF. The full variable domain, with the rest looked up from reference TRBV7-9 and TRBJ2-2, is DTGVSQNPRHKITKRGQNVTFRCDPISEHNRLYWYRQTLGQGPEFLTYFQNEAQLEKSRLLSDRFSAERPKGSFSTLEIQRTEQGDSAMYLCASSQRVGELFFGEGSRLTVL.